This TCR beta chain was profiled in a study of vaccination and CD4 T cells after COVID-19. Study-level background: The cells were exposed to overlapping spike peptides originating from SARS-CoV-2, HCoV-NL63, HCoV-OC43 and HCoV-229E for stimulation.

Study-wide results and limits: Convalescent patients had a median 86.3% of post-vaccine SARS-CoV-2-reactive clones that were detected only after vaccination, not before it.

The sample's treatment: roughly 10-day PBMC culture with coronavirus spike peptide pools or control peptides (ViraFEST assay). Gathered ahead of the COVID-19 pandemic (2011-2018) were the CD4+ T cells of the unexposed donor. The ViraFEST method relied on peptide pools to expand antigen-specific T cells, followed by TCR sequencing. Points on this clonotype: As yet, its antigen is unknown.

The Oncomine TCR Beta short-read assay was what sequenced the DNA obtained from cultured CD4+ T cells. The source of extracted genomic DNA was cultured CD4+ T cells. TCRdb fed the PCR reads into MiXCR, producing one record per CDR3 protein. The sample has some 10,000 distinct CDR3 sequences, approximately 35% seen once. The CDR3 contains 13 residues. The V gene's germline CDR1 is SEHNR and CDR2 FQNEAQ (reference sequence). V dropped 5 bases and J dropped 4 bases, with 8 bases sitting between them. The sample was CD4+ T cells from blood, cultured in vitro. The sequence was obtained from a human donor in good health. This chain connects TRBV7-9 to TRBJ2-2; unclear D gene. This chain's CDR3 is CASSIEVTGELFF. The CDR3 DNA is TGTGCCAGCAGCATTGAGGTCACCGGGGAGCTGTTTTTT.